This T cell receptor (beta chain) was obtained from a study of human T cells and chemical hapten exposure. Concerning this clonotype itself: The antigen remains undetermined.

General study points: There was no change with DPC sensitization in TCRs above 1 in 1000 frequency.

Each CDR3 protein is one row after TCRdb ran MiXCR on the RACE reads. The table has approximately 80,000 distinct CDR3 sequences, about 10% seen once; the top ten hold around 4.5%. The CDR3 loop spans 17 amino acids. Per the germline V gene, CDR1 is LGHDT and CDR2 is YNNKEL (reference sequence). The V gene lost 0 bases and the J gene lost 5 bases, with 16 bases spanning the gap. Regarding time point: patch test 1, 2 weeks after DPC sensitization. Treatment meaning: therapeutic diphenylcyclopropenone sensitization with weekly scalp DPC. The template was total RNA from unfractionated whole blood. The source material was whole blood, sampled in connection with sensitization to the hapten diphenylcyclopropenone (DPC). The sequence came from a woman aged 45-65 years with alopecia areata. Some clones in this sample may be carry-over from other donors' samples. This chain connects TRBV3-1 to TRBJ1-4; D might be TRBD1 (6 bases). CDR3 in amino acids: CASSQDRVGQLNEKLFF. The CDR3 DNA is TGTGCCAGCAGCCAAGATCGGGTTGGACAGCTAAATGAAAAACTGTTTTTT.